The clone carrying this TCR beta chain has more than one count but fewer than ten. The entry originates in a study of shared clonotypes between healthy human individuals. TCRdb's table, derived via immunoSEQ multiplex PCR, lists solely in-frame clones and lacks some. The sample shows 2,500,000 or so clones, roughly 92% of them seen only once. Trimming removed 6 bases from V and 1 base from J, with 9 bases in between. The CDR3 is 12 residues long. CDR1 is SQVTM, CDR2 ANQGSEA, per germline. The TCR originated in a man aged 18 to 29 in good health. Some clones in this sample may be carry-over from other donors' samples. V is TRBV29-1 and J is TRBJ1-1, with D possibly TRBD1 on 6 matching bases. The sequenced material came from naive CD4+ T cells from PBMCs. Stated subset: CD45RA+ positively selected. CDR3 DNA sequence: TGCAGCGTGCAGGGGAAGAACACTGAAGCTTTCTTT. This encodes CSVQGKNTEAFF.